The rows below give T cell receptor beta chains drawn from one sample of a study of CD4 T cells in relation to SARS-CoV-2 and coronaviruses. No antigen has been assigned to these receptors. The protocol was immunoSEQ multiplex PCR, while the TCRdb copy is restricted to in-frame clones and leaves out a portion. The table shows tens of thousands of clones, with about 70% occurring only once. Material for sequencing was CD4+ T cells from PBMCs, cultured in vitro. All receptors come from a human donor in good health. Both conserved end residues are part of each CDR3. A D gene is named only where the DNA matches it firmly. Size is omitted from some rows. Given values are once, few, many or a class for expanded clones.

d_gene	abundance	j_gene	v_gene	CDR3aa	CDR3nt
TRBD1	-	TRBJ2-7	TRBV4-2	CASNPGTGLHEQYF	TGTGCCAGCAACCCCGGGACAGGGTTACACGAGCAGTACTTC
TRBD1	-	TRBJ2-3	TRBV19	CASSPQGAGDTQYF	TGTGCCAGTAGTCCACAGGGGGCTGGGGATACGCAGTATTTT
-	-	TRBJ1-2	TRBV3-1/TRBV3-2	CASSPMRSGAYGYTF	TGTGCCAGCAGCCCCATGAGGAGCGGGGCCTATGGCTACACCTTC
TRBD1	few	TRBJ1-6	TRBV28	CASRLGQVESPLHF	TGTGCCAGCAGACTCGGACAGGTAGAGTCACCCCTCCACTTT
TRBD1	-	TRBJ2-7	TRBV5-4	CASSPRTGSNEQYF	TGTGCCAGCAGCCCTCGGACAGGGAGTAACGAGCAGTACTTC
-	-	TRBJ2-1	TRBV19	CASSKGWGNHNEQFF	TGTGCCAGTAGTAAAGGTTGGGGAAACCACAATGAGCAGTTCTTC
TRBD1	-	TRBJ2-5	TRBV10-2	CASSGPGQGQETQYF	TGCGCCAGCAGTGGTCCGGGACAGGGCCAAGAGACCCAGTACTTC
TRBD2	-	TRBJ2-1	TRBV12-5	CASGLNGLAEQFF	TGTGCTAGTGGTTTAAACGGACTAGCTGAGCAGTTCTTC
-	-	TRBJ1-4	TRBV19	CASSIGGEVGWEKLFF	TGTGCCAGTAGTATAGGCGGAGAAGTCGGCTGGGAAAAACTGTTTTTT
-	-	TRBJ2-7	TRBV29-1	CSVGEAEMYF	TGCAGCGTTGGCGAAGCGGAAATGTACTTC
-	-	TRBJ2-1	TRBV5-1	CASSIIRGEQFF	TGCGCCAGCAGTATTATACGGGGTGAGCAGTTCTTC
-	once	TRBJ1-6	TRBV23-1	CASSLARIFKSSPLHF	TGCGCCAGCAGTCTCGCGCGGATATTTAAAAGCTCACCCCTCCACTTT
-	few	TRBJ2-2	TRBV6-2/TRBV6-3	CASSYGAGLLAGELFF	TGTGCCAGCAGTTACGGGGCGGGCCTCCTTGCCGGGGAGCTGTTTTTT
TRBD2	-	TRBJ2-1	TRBV18	CASSPYGTTNEQFF	TGTGCCAGCTCACCATATGGGACTACTAATGAGCAGTTCTTC
-	-	TRBJ1-1	TRBV7-9	CATLRGGSEAFF	TGTGCCACCCTAAGGGGGGGTTCTGAAGCTTTCTTT
-	-	TRBJ1-5	TRBV19	CATTSQANQPQHF	TGTGCCACCACCTCGCAGGCCAATCAGCCCCAGCATTTT
-	once	TRBJ2-5	TRBV5-1	CASSLGPGEETQYF	TGCGCCAGCAGCTTGGGGCCAGGGGAAGAGACCCAGTACTTC
-	-	TRBJ2-4	TRBV6-6	CASTFKENIQYF	TGTGCCAGTACTTTTAAAGAAAACATTCAGTACTTC
-	few	TRBJ2-2	TRBV7-2	CASSSVAQGFYDTGELFF	TGTGCCAGCAGCTCAGTAGCCCAGGGGTTTTATGACACCGGGGAGCTGTTTTTT
-	-	TRBJ2-6	TRBV4-3	CASSQDLLGNSGANVLTF	TGCGCCAGCAGCCAAGACTTGTTAGGAAACTCTGGGGCCAACGTCCTGACTTTC
TRBD1	-	TRBJ1-1	TRBV6-5	CASRDPTGVVTEAFF	TGTGCCAGCAGGGACCCGACAGGGGTCGTCACTGAAGCTTTCTTT
-	once	TRBJ1-2	TRBV30	CAWSVRRAARGYTF	TGTGCCTGGAGTGTAAGGCGGGCGGCCAGGGGCTACACCTTC
-	-	TRBJ2-5	TRBV10-3	CAISDGLAETQYF	TGTGCCATCAGTGACGGGCTCGCGGAGACCCAGTACTTC
TRBD1	-	TRBJ2-7	TRBV5-1	CASSPGTVNYEQYF	TGCGCCAGCAGCCCCGGGACAGTTAACTACGAGCAGTACTTC
-	-	TRBJ2-7	TRBV7-8	CASSLSVWFSYEQYF	TGTGCCAGCAGCTTATCCGTATGGTTCTCCTACGAGCAGTACTTC
-	few	TRBJ2-2	TRBV19	CASSTQASAGTGELFF	TGTGCCAGTAGTACGCAAGCCTCAGCCGGTACCGGGGAGCTGTTTTTT
TRBD1	few	TRBJ1-4	TRBV5-6	CASSYGQGNEKLFF	TGTGCCAGCAGCTACGGACAGGGGAATGAAAAACTGTTTTTT
TRBD2	-	TRBJ2-7	TRBV6-4	CASSEQPSGPGEQYF	TGTGCCAGCAGTGAACAGCCTAGCGGCCCGGGGGAGCAGTACTTC
-	-	TRBJ2-5	TRBV7-3	CASSLTREETQYF	TGTGCCAGCAGCTTAACGAGGGAAGAGACCCAGTACTTC
-	-	TRBJ1-4	TRBV19	CASSSGVTNEKLFF	TGTGCCAGTAGTTCAGGGGTAACTAATGAAAAACTGTTTTTT
TRBD2	-	TRBJ2-1	TRBV27	CASSPGLAGIYEQFF	TGTGCCAGCAGTCCTGGACTAGCGGGAATCTATGAGCAGTTCTTC
TRBD1	few	TRBJ1-2	TRBV10-3	CAISEAPGQGNYGYTF	TGTGCCATCAGTGAGGCCCCGGGACAGGGGAACTATGGCTACACCTTC
TRBD1	-	TRBJ1-2	TRBV19	CASSISGDRDLYGYTF	TGTGCCAGTAGTATCTCCGGGGACAGGGACCTCTATGGCTACACCTTC
-	-	TRBJ2-5	TRBV6-2/TRBV6-3	CASTPSPETQYF	TGTGCCAGCACCCCCTCACCGGAGACCCAGTACTTC
-	once	TRBJ1-5	TRBV19	CASRFGEVNQPQHF	TGTGCCAGTAGATTCGGGGAGGTCAATCAGCCCCAGCATTTT
-	-	TRBJ1-3	TRBV28	CASITYGNTIYF	TGTGCCAGCATCACTTATGGAAACACCATATATTTT
-	-	TRBJ2-5	TRBV2	CASSYTPLGMGTQYF	TGTGCCAGCAGTTACACCCCCCTAGGGATGGGGACCCAGTACTTC
-	-	TRBJ2-2	TRBV6-2/TRBV6-3	CASSYRENTGELFF	TGTGCCAGCAGTTACAGGGAAAACACCGGGGAGCTGTTTTTT
-	-	TRBJ1-4	TRBV4-2	CASSDGTQGSEKLFF	TGTGCCAGCTCCGACGGGACCCAGGGTAGTGAAAAACTGTTTTTT
-	-	TRBJ2-5	TRBV21-1	CASSKRSTVFQETQYF	TGTGCCAGCAGCAAACGGTCGACGGTTTTCCAAGAGACCCAGTACTTC
-	few	TRBJ2-2	TRBV3-1/TRBV3-2	CASSQGAGVTNTGELFF	TGTGCCAGCAGCCAGGGGGCCGGGGTTACGAACACCGGGGAGCTGTTTTTT
-	-	TRBJ2-7	TRBV7-2	CASSGPQGGIYEQYF	TGTGCCAGCAGCGGTCCACAGGGCGGGATCTACGAGCAGTACTTC
-	-	TRBJ1-5	TRBV2	CASSSGSLPGNQPQHF	TGTGCCAGCAGTTCCGGGTCCCTACCGGGCAATCAGCCCCAGCATTTT
-	-	TRBJ2-5	TRBV7-9	CASSFGRTDAGETQYF	TGTGCCAGCAGCTTCGGACGGACGGACGCGGGGGAGACCCAGTACTTC
TRBD1	-	TRBJ1-5	TRBV2	CASTESGQGGQPQHF	TGTGCCAGCACAGAGTCAGGACAGGGTGGGCAGCCCCAGCATTTT
TRBD2	-	TRBJ2-1	TRBV7-8	CASSALASGGWNEQFF	TGTGCCAGCAGCGCCTTGGCTAGCGGGGGGTGGAATGAGCAGTTCTTC
TRBD2	-	TRBJ2-5	TRBV2	CASSVAGLQETQYF	TGTGCCAGCAGTGTAGCGGGGCTGCAAGAGACCCAGTACTTC
TRBD1	-	TRBJ1-1	TRBV18	CASSRKTGEVTEAFF	TGTGCCAGCTCTCGTAAAACAGGGGAGGTCACTGAAGCTTTCTTT
TRBD1	-	TRBJ2-1	TRBV4-3	CASSQEGTAYEQFF	TGCGCCAGCAGCCAAGAAGGGACAGCTTATGAGCAGTTCTTC
-	-	TRBJ2-5	TRBV11-2	CASSPPAGRQETQYF	TGTGCCAGCAGCCCCCCGGCAGGGCGACAAGAGACCCAGTACTTC
-	-	TRBJ2-7	TRBV10-3	CAISRGVETYEQYF	TGTGCCATCAGTAGGGGGGTCGAGACCTACGAGCAGTACTTC
-	-	TRBJ2-1	TRBV19	CATSQGGTYNEQFF	TGTGCCACCTCCCAGGGGGGGACTTACAATGAGCAGTTCTTC
TRBD2	-	TRBJ2-1	TRBV5-1	CASSRTSGSSYNEQFF	TGCGCCAGCAGCCGGACTAGCGGGAGCTCCTACAATGAGCAGTTCTTC
-	few	TRBJ1-5	TRBV19	CASTRRDLDQPQHF	TGTGCCAGTACCCGCCGGGACTTAGATCAGCCCCAGCATTTT
TRBD1	-	TRBJ2-3	TRBV19	CASSKRQGQFGGTDTQYF	TGTGCCAGTAGTAAACGACAGGGTCAATTTGGCGGCACAGATACGCAGTATTTT